This TCR beta chain comes out of a study of blood T cell repertoires in COVID-19. This CDR3 has 15 amino acids. CDR1 and CDR2 from the germline V gene are SEHNR and FQNEAQ (reference sequence). Trimming at V came to 5 bases and at J to 3 bases, leaving 9 bases not matched to a gene. TCRdb's copy holds only in-frame clones and misses some; the assay was immunoSEQ multiplex PCR. The sample has tens of thousands of clones; 90% to 95% are singletons. The source is a human donor with active COVID-19. The donor label of this sample is uncertain. Material: peripheral blood. This sequence joins TRBV7-9 and TRBJ1-1, with 7 bases lining up with TRBD1. CDR3 in amino acids: CASSLGQPLDTEAFF. CDR3 in DNA: TGTGCCAGCAGCCTGGGACAGCCGTTGGACACTGAAGCTTTCTTT. Full variable domain (remainder filled in from reference TRBV7-9 and TRBJ1-1): DTGVSQNPRHKITKRGQNVTFRCDPISEHNRLYWYRQTLGQGPEFLTYFQNEAQLEKSRLLSDRFSAERPKGSFSTLEIQRTEQGDSAMYLCASSLGQPLDTEAFFGQGTRLTVV.